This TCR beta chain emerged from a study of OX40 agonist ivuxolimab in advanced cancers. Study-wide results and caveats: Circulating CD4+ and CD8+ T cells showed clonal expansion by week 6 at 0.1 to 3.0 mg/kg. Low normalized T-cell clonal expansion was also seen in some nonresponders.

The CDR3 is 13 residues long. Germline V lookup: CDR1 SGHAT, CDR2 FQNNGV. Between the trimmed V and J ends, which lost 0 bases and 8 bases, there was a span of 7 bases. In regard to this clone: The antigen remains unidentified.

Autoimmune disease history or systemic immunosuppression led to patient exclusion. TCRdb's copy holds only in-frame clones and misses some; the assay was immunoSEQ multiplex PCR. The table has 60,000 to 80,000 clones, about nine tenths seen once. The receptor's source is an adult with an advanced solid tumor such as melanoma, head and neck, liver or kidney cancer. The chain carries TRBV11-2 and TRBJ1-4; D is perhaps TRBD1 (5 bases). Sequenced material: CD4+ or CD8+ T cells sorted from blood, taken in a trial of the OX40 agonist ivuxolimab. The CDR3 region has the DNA TGTGCCAGCAGCTTAGACAGGGTGGAAAAACTGTTTTTT. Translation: CASSLDRVEKLFF.